A selection of T cell receptor beta chains follows, all from one sample in a study of spatial heterogeneity in lung cancer. One entry per CDR3 protein results from TCRdb running MiXCR on the 5' RACE reads. The repertoire holds tens of thousands of distinct CDR3 sequences, with roughly a fifth as singletons. The sample here was PBMCs, taken at follow-up. The receptor source for this set is a male donor with early-stage non-small cell lung cancer. The CDR3 runs from the conserved cysteine through the conserved F or W. D genes are given only for firm matches. Size is omitted from some rows. Given values are once, few, many or a class for expanded clones.

>once|-|TRBV6-6|TRBJ1-1
CASSYSKGQGAEAFF
TGTGCCAGCAGTTACTCGAAGGGACAAGGCGCTGAAGCTTTCTTT
>once|TRBD1|TRBV19|TRBJ1-1
CASSFDRVSTEAFF
TGTGCCAGTAGTTTCGACAGGGTAAGCACTGAAGCTTTCTTT
>-|TRBD2|TRBV20-1|TRBJ2-3
CSATMTSGVSTDTQYF
TGCAGTGCTACCATGACTAGCGGGGTTAGCACAGATACGCAGTATTTT
>-|-|TRBV29-1|TRBJ2-1
CSVESGYNEQFF
TGCAGCGTTGAATCGGGTTACAATGAGCAGTTCTTC
>-|TRBD1|TRBV2|TRBJ1-2
CASSDTGGSYGYTF
TGTGCCAGCAGTGACACAGGGGGCAGCTATGGCTACACCTTC
>few|TRBD1|TRBV27|TRBJ2-3
CASSIRQGVSTDTQYF
TGTGCCAGCAGTATCAGACAGGGGGTCTCCACAGATACGCAGTATTTT
>-|TRBD2|TRBV12-3/TRBV12-4|TRBJ2-1
CASRTTHWAGGSINEQFF
TGTGCCAGCAGAACAACCCACTGGGCGGGAGGGTCAATCAATGAGCAGTTCTTC
>-|-|TRBV2|TRBJ1-5
CASSEETGRDQPQHF
TGTGCCAGCAGTGAGGAGACAGGCCGCGATCAGCCCCAGCATTTT
>-|-|TRBV7-2|TRBJ2-7
CASSLSDTLEQYF
TGTGCCAGCAGCCTATCCGACACGCTTGAGCAGTACTTC
>-|TRBD2|TRBV20-1|TRBJ2-3
CSARRTRSTDTQYF
TGCAGTGCTAGAAGGACTAGAAGCACAGATACGCAGTATTTT
>-|-|TRBV6-2/TRBV6-3|TRBJ1-2
CASSHGGILGYTF
TGTGCCAGCAGCCACGGGGGGATCCTTGGCTACACCTTC
>-|-|TRBV4-3|TRBJ1-5
CASSPDGGGDQPQHF
TGCGCCAGCAGCCCCGACGGTGGGGGGGACCAGCCCCAGCATTTT
>few|TRBD1|TRBV6-4|TRBJ2-2
CASSDSNRGLTGELFF
TGTGCCAGCAGTGACTCGAACAGGGGGTTAACCGGGGAGCTGTTTTTT
>-|TRBD1|TRBV7-2|TRBJ2-1
CASSLSGTGNNEQFF
TGTGCCAGCAGCCTCTCCGGGACAGGGAACAATGAGCAGTTCTTC
>few|-|TRBV6-1|TRBJ1-5
CASRMEEGLSNQPQHF
TGTGCCAGCAGGATGGAAGAGGGCTTGAGCAATCAGCCCCAGCATTTT
>-|-|TRBV3-1|TRBJ1-2
CASSQGTGTMYGYTF
TGTGCCAGCAGCCAAGGGACCGGGACGATGTATGGCTACACCTTC
>few|-|TRBV9|TRBJ2-5
CASSVGGSSTETQYF
TGTGCCAGCAGCGTAGGGGGATCCTCCACAGAGACCCAGTACTTC